This TCR beta chain is drawn from a study of T-cell reconstitution after alpha-beta-depleted transplantation in children. Study outcomes and limitations: Most T-cell counts and diversity one year after the transplant came from T cells that were newly produced. Some patients' high day-60 TCRbeta diversity was traced to surviving recipient T cells and thymic progenitors. Roughly two months post-transplant, alpha-beta T cells reportedly originated from several hundred graft clones that had expanded.

This clonotype was seen repeatedly, ten times or more. Antigen unknown. Preparation of the TCRbeta library involved a method that used unique molecular identifiers. Via MiXCR, TCRdb re-called the PCR reads, giving one row per CDR3 protein. The sample includes some 460,000 distinct CDR3 sequences, around 15% of them seen just once. Germline-derived CDR1 and CDR2 are MNHEY and SMNVEV (reference sequence). This CDR3 is built from 15 residues. The V segment lost 3 bases and the J segment 2 bases; nucleotides outside the gene matches: 1. The TCR was taken from a boy under three years old who had a stem cell transplant for Wiskott-Aldrich syndrome, so the T cells may come from the graft donor. The V and J genes are TRBV27 and TRBJ2-7, with 13 nucleotides matching TRBD2. The sample here was PBMCs, mostly from graft donor cells, taken 360 days after TCRalphabeta/CD19-depleted stem cell transplant. CDR3 sequence reads: CASSLGLAGTYEQYF. In DNA, the CDR3 is TGTGCCAGCAGTTTGGGACTAGCGGGGACCTACGAGCAGTACTTC.